The count of the clone carrying this TCR beta chain is one. What it recognizes is unknown. The data stem from a study of cytomegalovirus exposure and HLA in healthy donors. Study in general: From HLA-typed donors, an early data release held tens of millions of unique TCRs. General study points: Reports showed the classifier diagnosing cytomegalovirus status with high specificity and sensitivity. Most subjects' HLA-A and HLA-B alleles were reportedly predicted from TCR beta sequences. Of the V segments, some could not be distinguished, including TRBV6-2 and TRBV6-3, and were excluded.

The junction had 7 bases not matched to a gene; V was cut back by 3 bases and J by 0 bases. The CDR3 has 16 residues. CDR1 is SGDLS and CDR2 is YYNGEE in the germline V gene. The PCR contained 60 Vbeta and 13 Jbeta primers. Using immunoSEQ multiplex PCR, the repertoire was profiled, and TCRdb retains in-frame clones only, with some absent. The sample lists approximately 81,000 clones, 75% to 85% seen once, with approximately 3% in the top ten. V is TRBV9 and J is TRBJ2-3, with 7 positions matching TRBD2. Sequenced sample: PBMCs. The sequence was obtained from a man aged 50-59 years in good health and CMV-seropositive. The CDR3 coding sequence is TGTGCCAGCAGCGCACCTAGCGGCACTAGCACAGATACGCAGTATTTT. Its translation: CASSAPSGTSTDTQYF.